This T cell receptor beta chain comes out of a study of shared clonotypes between healthy human individuals. Study context: The cohort comprised a couple of women and a few men. Their ages spanned 18 to 49 years.

V lost 7 bases, J lost 2 bases, and 6 bases stayed unmatched. Germline CDR1 is MDHEN and CDR2 is SYDVKM. The CDR3 spans 15 residues. Terminally differentiated effector memory CD45RA+ cells were excluded from the naive CD8 cells, which were CD45RO-negative and positively selected for CCR7. Original analysis: There were no quality scores in the junction-only immunoSEQ sequences, so filtering differed. Method: immunoSEQ multiplex PCR; TCRdb's copy keeps in-frame clones and lacks some. The V and J calls and clone size are taken from that table; D and trimming were inferred from the DNA. The sample records about 580,000 clones, roughly 98% being singletons. This clone was seen once. Antigen unknown. Study results and caveats: Rarefaction showed sorted-subset sequencing was incomplete despite large depth.

The sample consisted of naive CD8+ T cells sorted from blood. V is TRBV28 and J is TRBJ2-7, with TRBD2 matching 12 bases. The receptor was isolated from a man in his thirties or forties in good health. The CDR3 bases are TGTGCCAGCAAGCCGACTAGCGGGAGAGCCTACGAGCAGTACTTC. This codes for CASKPTSGRAYEQYF.